This T cell receptor (beta chain) was observed in a study of regulatory T cells in long-lasting Graves disease. General study points: Persistent Graves' cases showed lower TCR diversity than newly diagnosed cases.

The CDR3 has 17 amino acids. Unmatched junction bases numbered 15, after V lost 8 bases and J lost 4 bases. Germline V gives CDR1 KGHSH, CDR2 LQKENI. The time point was: newly diagnosed GD, antithyroid drugs for less than 3 months. PBMC-derived RNA was used for the TCR library. With EDTA tubes as the receptacles, around 10 milliliters of peripheral blood were drawn. Researchers made TCR beta libraries by using iRepertoire HTBI primers and running Arm-PCR on CDR3 regions. TCRdb recomputed calls from the multiplex PCR reads with MiXCR, one row per CDR3 protein. Of a few hundred thousand distinct CDR3 sequences in the sample, roughly 18% were seen once. On this clonotype: Its specificity is not known. A much larger clone lies a single base off, so this may be a read error.

These same records also appear under a second study, on T cells in Graves' hyperthyroidism and ophthalmopathy. Turning to that study: The TCR CDR3 first-round RT-PCR relied on the HTBI primer set. Most thyroid clonotypes expanded above 0.001 appeared in blood too.

Source: peripheral blood mononuclear cells (PBMCs), taken at new diagnosis, from a patient treated with antithyroid drugs. This receptor was obtained from a woman in her thirties with Graves disease. This chain joins TRBV18 and TRBJ2-5; 11 bases agree with TRBD2. The CDR3 sequence is CASPSLSTSGGTETQYF. DNA for the CDR3: TGTGCCAGCCCATCACTATCCACTAGCGGGGGCACAGAGACCCAGTACTTC.